This T cell receptor (beta chain) was obtained from a study of technical replicates of blood from a few donors. Assay used: immunoSEQ multiplex PCR; TCRdb lists only in-frame clones, some missing. The repertoire includes roughly 50,000 clones, nearly 95% of them detected once, and just over 3% sits in the top ten. This CDR3 has 16 residues. CDR1 SNHLY and CDR2 FYNNEI come from the germline V gene. Deletions cut 0 bases from V and 8 bases from J, with 19 bases between. The chain employs TRBV2 and TRBJ1-2; tentatively, D is TRBD1 (6 bases). This sequence originates from a human donor in good health. Some clones in this sample may be carry-over from other donors' samples. The sequencing input was PBMCs. CDR3 DNA: TGTGCCAGCAGTGAAGCCACGGACAGTGGATTGGGCGGCTACACCTTC. Protein product: CASSEATDSGLGGYTF.